Listed here are 12 T cell receptor beta chains from one sample, sequenced in a study of T-cell memory formation after mild COVID-19. TCRdb recomputed calls from the 5' RACE reads with MiXCR, one row per CDR3 protein. This sample has 450,000 to 650,000 distinct CDR3 sequences, with 20% to 25% found just once. Sequenced input: PBMCs or a T cell subset sorted from them (not recorded which). These receptors all stem from an adult woman who had mild COVID-19 (a few samples of this study predate the infection). Cell type and time point are not known.

This clonotype was recorded once. The J gene is TRBJ1-6, the V gene TRBV9, with 8 bases aligning to TRBD1. The CDR3 length is 14 residues. With 4 bases clipped from V and 8 bases from J, the junction kept 5 bases outside the gene matches. Looked up from germline, CDR1 is SGDLS and CDR2 is YYNGEE. The CDR3 protein is CASSTRQGYSPLHF. CDR3 in DNA: TGTGCCAGCAGCACCCGACAGGGGTATTCACCCCTCCACTTT. Full variable domain (remainder filled in from reference TRBV9 and TRBJ1-6): DSGVTQTPKHLITATGQRVTLRCSPRSGDLSVYWYQQSLDQGLQFLIQYYNGEERAKGNILERFSAQQFPDLHSELNLSSLELGDSALYFCASSTRQGYSPLHFGNGTRLTVT.

CDR3 nucleotides: TGCAGTGCTATCTCGCGGGGGGAGGCCTACGAGCAGTACTTC. Translation gives CSAISRGEAYEQYF. This chain joins TRBV20-1 and TRBJ2-7; 8 bases match TRBD2. The junction had 7 bases not matched to a gene; V was cut back by 4 bases and J by 2 bases. CDR3 length: 14 residues. Looked up from germline, CDR1 is DFQATT and CDR2 is SNEGSKA (reference sequence).

The chain combines TRBV19 with TRBJ1-1; D gene ambiguous. V lost 5 bases and J lost 7, with 11 bases in between. Germline V gene lookup returns CDR1 LNHDA and CDR2 SQIVND (reference sequence). The CDR3 has 12 amino acids. This CDR3 is CASSGPKGEAFF. The CDR3 DNA reads TGTGCCAGTAGTGGACCTAAGGGTGAAGCTTTCTTT.

This clonotype came up a few times. The J gene is TRBJ2-7, the V gene TRBV11-2; the match to TRBD1 covers 10 bases. This CDR3 contains 14 residues. Germline V lookup: CDR1 SGHAT, CDR2 FQNNGV. The ends lost 5 bases at V and 6 bases at J; junction bases unmatched: 7. In DNA, the CDR3 is TGTGCCAGCAGCCCGACAGGGGGCCTAGGCGAGCAGTACTTC. As protein: CASSPTGGLGEQYF. Together with reference TRBV11-2 and TRBJ2-7, the CDR3 gives the full variable domain: EAGVAQSPRYKIIEKRQSVAFWCNPISGHATLYWYQQILGQGPKLLIQFQNNGVVDDSQLPKDRFSAERLKGVDSTLKIQPAKLEDSAVYLCASSPTGGLGEQYFGPGTRLTVT.

This clonotype was seen a few times. DNA for the CDR3: TGTGCCATCAGGGGGTCAATTTCCACCGGGGAGCTGTTTTTT. It codes for CAIRGSISTGELFF. This chain joins TRBV10-3 and TRBJ2-2; D is ambiguous. The CDR3 has 14 residues. The germline gives CDR1 ENHRY, CDR2 SYGVKD. Trimming shortened V by 6 bases and J by 4 bases, and 12 bases separated the two germline ends.

This clonotype occurred a few times. The chain uses TRBV6-7 and TRBJ1-3; no clear D gene. TRBV6-7 is an ORF; its function is uncertain. The CDR3 has 13 amino acids. Trimming took 5 bases from V and 4 from J, leaving 9 bases between them. In nucleotides, the CDR3 is TGTGCCAGCAGTGCCGCCTCGGGAAACACCATATATTTT. The encoded protein is CASSAASGNTIYF.

This clonotype has just a few counts. This sequence joins TRBV4-1 and TRBJ1-5; D unresolved. Per germline, CDR1 MGHRA and CDR2 YSYEKL. The CDR3 has 13 residues. Trimming removed 1 base from V and 7 bases from J, with 8 bases in between. The DNA for the CDR3 is TGCGCCAGCAGCCAAGCACTTGGGCAGCCCCAGCATTTT. This translates into CASSQALGQPQHF.

Only a few counts were recorded for this clonotype. This chain connects TRBV7-9 to TRBJ2-1, with 10 bases that match TRBD2. Germline trimming cut 5 bases from V and 4 bases from J; bases unmatched to any gene: 5. CDR3 length: 15 residues. CDR1 and CDR2 from the germline V gene are SEHNR and FQNEAQ (reference sequence). The CDR3 DNA follows: TGTGCCAGCAGCCAGGGACTAGCGAATTACAATGAGCAGTTCTTC. As protein: CASSQGLANYNEQFF.

This clonotype was counted ten times or more. This sequence joins TRBV10-3 and TRBJ2-1, with D possibly being TRBD1 (5 bases). The length of the CDR3 is 13 residues. Germline values: CDR1 ENHRY, CDR2 SYGVKD. The V gene lost 3 bases and the J gene lost 3 bases, with 6 bases spanning the gap. The CDR3 reads CAISDRVYNEQFF. In nucleotides, the CDR3 is TGTGCCATCAGTGACAGGGTCTACAATGAGCAGTTCTTC.

The chain has TRBV12-3 or TRBV12-4 and TRBJ2-1, with TRBD2 matching 7 bases. The CDR3 covers 14 residues. With 5 bases clipped from V and 13 bases from J, the junction kept 14 bases outside the gene matches. This CDR3 is CASSRLAGQREQFF. The CDR3 DNA follows: TGTGCCAGCAGTCGCTTAGCGGGCCAACGAGAACAGTTCTTC.

The genes are TRBV20-1 and TRBJ2-1, with 7 bases fitting TRBD2. Germline-derived CDR1 and CDR2 are DFQATT and SNEGSKA (reference sequence). The junction had 5 bases not matched to a gene; V was cut back by 0 bases and J by 3 bases. This CDR3 contains 15 residues. The CDR3 loop reads CSARDGERDYNEQFF. The CDR3 coding sequence is TGCAGTGCTAGAGATGGTGAGCGGGACTACAATGAGCAGTTCTTC.

This chain uses TRBV7-6 with TRBJ2-1; D gene uncertain. Trimming took 2 bases from V and 0 from J, leaving 11 bases between them. The CDR3 has 16 residues. Per the germline V gene, CDR1 is SGHVS and CDR2 is FNYEAQ. This chain's CDR3 is CASSLPEGSSYNEQFF. The CDR3 DNA is TGTGCCAGCAGCTTACCGGAAGGAAGCTCCTACAATGAGCAGTTCTTC.